This T cell receptor beta chain was profiled in a study of response to subunit inactivated influenza vaccine. This clonotype has a handful of counts. Its antigen is as yet unknown. Germline V gene lookup returns CDR1 LNHDA and CDR2 SQIVND (reference sequence). The CDR3 contains 14 residues. V was cut by 4 bases and J by 5 bases, with 12 bases left in between. Study results and limitations: T cells newly recruited by each seasonal influenza vaccination are few, the authors suggested.

TCRdb re-called the RT-PCR reads through MiXCR, storing one row per CDR3 protein. Of hundreds of thousands of distinct CDR3 sequences in the sample, about 12% were seen once. Source: PBMCs from blood, taken on the day of vaccination. J is TRBJ2-1 and V is TRBV19; D is unresolved. The TCR sequence derives from a man aged 50 to 59 who received an inactivated influenza vaccine. Here the CDR3 reads CASSRSRAHNEQFF. CDR3 DNA sequence: TGTGCCAGTAGTAGAAGCCGGGCACACAATGAGCAGTTCTTC. Full variable domain (remainder filled in from reference TRBV19 and TRBJ2-1): DGGITQSPKYLFRKEGQNVTLSCEQNLNHDAMYWYRQDPGQGLRLIYYSQIVNDFQKGDIAEGYSVSREKKESFPLTVTSAQKNPTAFYLCASSRSRAHNEQFFGPGTRLTVL.